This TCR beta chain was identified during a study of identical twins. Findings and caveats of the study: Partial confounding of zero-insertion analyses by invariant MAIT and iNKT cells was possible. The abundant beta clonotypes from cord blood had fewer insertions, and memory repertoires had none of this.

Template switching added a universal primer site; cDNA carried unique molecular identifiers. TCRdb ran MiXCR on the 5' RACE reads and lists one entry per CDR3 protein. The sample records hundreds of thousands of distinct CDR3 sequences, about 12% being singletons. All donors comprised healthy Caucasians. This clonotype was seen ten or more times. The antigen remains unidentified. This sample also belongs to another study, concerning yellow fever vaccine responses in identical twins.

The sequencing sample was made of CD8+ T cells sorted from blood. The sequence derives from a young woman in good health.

CDR3 residues: CASSLGGHYEQYF. CDR3 nucleotides: TGTGCCAGCAGCTTAGGGGGACACTACGAGCAGTACTTC. The V and J genes are TRBV7-9 and TRBJ2-7, with a tentative D call TRBD1 (6 bases). This CDR3 region has 13 residues. The germline CDR1 and CDR2 sequences are SEHNR and FQNEAQ (reference sequence). Trimming took off 1 base at V and 3 bases at J, with 7 bases between the two ends.